The 2 T cell receptor beta chains below come from one sample, sequenced in a study of T cell responses to AZD1222 COVID-19 vaccine. TCRdb's copy holds only in-frame clones and misses some; the assay was immunoSEQ multiplex PCR. The sample includes 100,000 or so clones, 87% of them seen just once. The source material was peripheral blood, sampled on day 0 of AZD1222 vaccination. Source of these receptors: an adult in good health.

With regard to this clone: Its ends do not fully match the called genes, so a read error is possible. V usage is TRBV6-5 and J usage is TRBJ1-4; D not certain. CDR1 is MNHEY, CDR2 SVGAGI, per germline. This CDR3 has 15 amino acids. The CDR3 reads CASSDSNGPNEKLFF. The CDR3 nucleotides are TGTGCCAGCAGTGACTCGAACGGACCTAATGAAAAACTGTTTTTT.

In this sample, this clone turned up once. The chain uses TRBV7-3 and TRBJ2-2; D unclear. The CDR3 consists of 17 residues. The V end was cut by 2 bases, the J end by 0 bases, with 13 bases between. Germline loops: CDR1 SGHTA, CDR2 FQGTGA. The CDR3 DNA sequence: TGTGCCAGCAGCTTAGAGCCCCTACTTGCGAACACCGGGGAGCTGTTTTTT. Its translation is CASSLEPLLANTGELFF.